This T cell receptor (beta chain) was sequenced during a study of Tregs in tolerant kidney transplant recipients (dated by TCRdb to between 2019 and 2020). Some background on the complete study: Related donors were used in the transplants with nonmyeloablative bone marrow transplantation, and mixed chimerism was transient in the human trials. The study used TCRbeta sequencing to identify donor-specific regulatory T cells before combined kidney and bone marrow transplantation, then tracked those cells after transplant.

This specimen's time point label, interpreted: blood sample drawn before combined kidney and bone marrow transplant. Thawed PBMCs were FACS-sorted into unstimulated Tregs (CD4+CD25+CD127-), CD4+ non-Tregs (CD4+CD25-), CD4 cells and CD8 cells. The patients were several recipients of combined kidney and bone marrow transplants from the ITN036ST trial, and samples were available only from these trial subjects. Healthy control blood was processed to PBMCs by Ficoll density gradient and cryopreserved, and patient PBMCs were collected before and after transplant. For TCRbeta CDR3 sequencing, genomic DNA from the sorted cells was extracted using the QIAGEN DNeasy Blood and Tissue Kit. High-throughput TCRbeta CDR3 sequencing was carried out commercially through immunoSEQ, with PCR amplification with bias correction and internal controls included. Turning to the authors' computational methods: Unique productive TCRbeta sequences were defined by CDR3 nucleotide sequence where primers matched, otherwise by CDR3 amino acid sequence with Vbeta and Jbeta genes. To correct sorting error, sequences shared between sorted populations at a frequency ratio of 2:1 or less were removed; the rest were assigned to the higher population. Sequences were defined as donor-reactive when expanded at least 5-fold in CFSE-low cells versus unstimulated cells and present at a frequency of at least 0.01% in CFSE-low cells. Jensen-Shannon divergence calculated on the top 100 TCRbeta sequences ranked by frequency was used to measure repertoire divergence. When a sample had multiple sequencing runs, each run was corrected for sorting error separately and the runs were then pooled. TCRdb stores this immuneACCESS table with in-frame sequences only. Part of the clones is absent; in the studies checked, under half of the shortfall reflects unresolved V genes, and no reason is known for the rest. V, J and clone size were drawn from that table, and D and trimming were deduced from the DNA. The table held for this sample gives tens of thousands of clones. Together, the top ten hold roughly 0.8% of the sample.

Summary of the overall study and its limitations: Because the study included only a small number of patients, the results must be confirmed in larger populations and under other immunosuppression protocols. The most biologically relevant and donor-specific TCRbeta repertoire appeared to be identified by expanding Tregs with activated donor B cells. Biological reproducibility was not directly addressed, though technical replication error appeared minimal. For some patients the PCR primers changed over time, which made it impossible to compare the samples from those patients at the nucleotide level. Donor-specific Treg expansion was found to exceed global Treg expansion in tolerant patients, suggesting antigen-driven rather than nonspecific expansion.

The CDR3, from cysteine to phenylalanine, totals 17 residues. Shown are 42 bases from within the CDR3, in frame from base 1. The germline V gene yields SGHTA for CDR1 and FQGTGA for CDR2. Trimmed from V: 5 bases; trimmed from J: 0 bases; junction bases lacking a gene match: 6. A word on this clone: This clone's antigen is unknown. Sequencing ends 3 residues short of the CDR3 end; the germline J gene provides the rest.

The receptor chain draws on TRBV7-3 and TRBJ2-6; TRBD2 fits 8 bases in the junction. This TCR came from a human donor who received a combined kidney and bone marrow transplant. Source: CD4+ T cells from blood, taken before the transplant. The CDR3 DNA, read in part, is TGTGCCAGCAGCACGAGCGGGACTAGCTCTGGGGCCAACGTC. Its protein reads: CASSTSGTSSGANV. The whole CDR3 protein reads CASSTSGTSSGANVLTF.